These 18 T cell receptor beta chains came from one sample sequenced in a study of T cells in Graves' hyperthyroidism and ophthalmopathy. Amplification yielded TCR beta CDR3 regions, with RNA transcripts as the source. First-round RT-PCR targeting the TCR CDR3 was performed with the HTBI primer set. Using its own MiXCR run on the multiplex PCR reads, TCRdb lists one record per CDR3 protein. The sample has tens of thousands of distinct CDR3 sequences, 53% seen once. Sequencing was carried out using blood. These receptors were taken from a woman between 55 and 75 years old with Graves' ophthalmopathy.

This clonotype was seen many times. V is TRBV6-6 and J is TRBJ2-7; 7 bases fit TRBD2. Germline loops: CDR1 MNHNY, CDR2 SVGAGI (reference sequence). This CDR3 has 13 amino acids. Trimming cost V 0 bases and J 6 bases; bases outside gene matches: 2. The CDR3 is CASSYSTSTEQYF. Written as DNA, the CDR3 is TGTGCCAGCAGTTACTCGACTAGCACCGAGCAGTACTTC.

This chain uses TRBV15 with TRBJ1-5; D is perhaps TRBD1 (6 bases). The CDR3 has 16 residues. CDR1 and CDR2 (germline): LNHNV, YYDKDF (reference sequence). V was trimmed by 1 base and J by 4 bases, leaving 14 bases between them. DNA of the CDR3: TGTGCCACCAGCAGAGGTACGACAGGCGCTAATCAGCCCCAGCATTTT. As protein: CATSRGTTGANQPQHF.

This clonotype was recorded at least ten times. The V call is TRBV2, the J call TRBJ2-1; no clear D. This CDR3 region has 14 residues. Germline loops: CDR1 SNHLY, CDR2 FYNNEI. V lost 4 bases to trimming and J lost 4 bases, with 11 bases between them. The CDR3, as DNA: TGTGCCAGCAGTGGCCCCATCTCTTACAATGAGCAGTTCTTC. It is translated as CASSGPISYNEQFF.

This clonotype was counted at least ten times. V gene TRBV15 combines with J gene TRBJ1-3, with D perhaps matching TRBD1 (6 bases). There are 17 residues in the CDR3. Between the trimmed V and J ends, which lost 4 bases and 4 bases, there was a span of 20 bases. The germline gives CDR1 LNHNV, CDR2 YYDKDF (reference sequence). CDR3 protein: CATSKGGRRGQGNTIYF. In DNA, the CDR3 is TGTGCCACCAGCAAGGGGGGGAGAAGGGGCCAGGGAAACACCATATATTTT.

In regard to this clonotype: A junction boundary mismatches the germline segment, possibly from a read error. The J gene is TRBJ2-7, the V gene TRBV5-1, with D possibly being TRBD2 (6 bases). Germline V gives CDR1 SGHRS, CDR2 YFSETQ. This CDR3 comprises 14 residues. For the CDR3, the DNA is TGTGCGAGCAGGTCCGGGACTCAGATGGGCGAGCAGTACTTC. Amino acids: CASRSGTQMGEQYF. Combining the CDR3 with reference TRBV5-1 and TRBJ2-7 gives the whole variable domain KAGVTQTPRYLIKTRGQQVTLSCSPISGHRSVSWYQQTPGQGLQFLFEYFSETQRNKGNFPGRFSGRQFSNSRSEMNVSTLELGDSALYLCASRSGTQMGEQYFGPGTRLTVT.

This clonotype appeared once. This sequence joins TRBV7-2 and TRBJ1-2; 12 bases agree with TRBD1. J was trimmed by 7 bases and V by 10 bases; bases with no gene match: 16. Germline CDR1 is SGHTA and CDR2 is FQGNSA. This CDR3 spans 16 amino acids. The DNA of the CDR3 is TGTGCCACCGCTCCCCGGGACAGGGGGCGACTTCTTGGCTACACCTTC. Residues: CATAPRDRGRLLGYTF.

At least ten counts were recorded for this clonotype. The V gene is TRBV28, the J gene TRBJ1-6; D not certain. CDR1 is MDHEN, CDR2 SYDVKM, per germline. This CDR3 comprises 12 residues. V lost 1 base and J 13 bases, leaving 8 bases between the germline ends. The CDR3 DNA is TGTGCCAGCAGTTTATTTGGGCCTCCCCTCCACTTT. Residues: CASSLFGPPLHF.

This clonotype was picked up many times. The V and J genes are TRBV20-1 and TRBJ2-2; D possibly uses TRBD1 or TRBD2 (6 bases each). The CDR3 totals 14 residues. V gave up 6 bases and J gave up 7 bases, with 18 bases separating them. CDR1 is DFQATT, CDR2 SNEGSKA, per germline (reference sequence). The CDR3 spells CSAWGAGWGGELFF. CDR3 nucleotide sequence: TGCAGTGCCTGGGGGGCAGGCTGGGGCGGGGAGCTGTTTTTT.

This clonotype has a single count. V gene TRBV20-1 combines with J gene TRBJ1-2; a weak D match, TRBD1 (5 bases). The ends were cut back, 0 bases at V and 5 bases at J, with 28 bases in the middle. The CDR3 extends over 19 amino acids. Looked up from germline, CDR1 is DFQATT and CDR2 is SNEGSKA (reference sequence). The CDR3 here is CSARDTKQVLVGEQYGYTF. The CDR3 DNA reads as TGCAGTGCTAGAGATACGAAACAGGTGTTAGTAGGCGAGCAGTATGGCTACACCTTC.

This clonotype was seen at least ten times. The genes are TRBV9 and TRBJ2-2; 7 bases align to TRBD2. The CDR3 has 18 amino acids. In germline, CDR1 is SGDLS, CDR2 YYNGEE. V was clipped by 4 bases and J by 1 base; unmatched bases: 13. CDR3 coding DNA: TGTGCCAGCAGCACCCATAGCGAAGTAGCGGGGAACACCGGGGAGCTGTTTTTT. Protein sequence: CASSTHSEVAGNTGELFF.

This clonotype was detected ten times or more. The V and J genes are TRBV20-1 and TRBJ1-3; no firm D call. The CDR3 is made up of 12 amino acids. V lost 6 bases to trimming and J lost 2 bases, with 8 bases between them. Per germline, CDR1 DFQATT and CDR2 SNEGSKA (reference sequence). DNA of the CDR3: TGCAGTGCCCCGGGAGCTGGAAACACCATATATTTT. The encoded protein is CSAPGAGNTIYF.

This clonotype was counted many times. J is TRBJ1-3 and V is TRBV6-6; D not certain. Trimming cost V 4 bases and J 1 base, with 8 bases left between them. The CDR3 spans 14 residues. Germline CDR1 is MNHNY and CDR2 is SVGAGI (reference sequence). Written as DNA, the CDR3 is TGTGCCAGCAGTTTGGATGGATCTGGAAACACCATATATTTT. Protein: CASSLDGSGNTIYF.

The rearrangement links TRBV27 to TRBJ1-2; 8 positions agree with TRBD1. Germline V CDR1 and CDR2: MNHEY, SMNVEV (reference sequence). The CDR3 sequence is 15 residues long. The J segment lost 7 bases and the V segment lost 2 bases, leaving 9 bases of the junction unmatched. The CDR3: CASSLRGAGGFGYTF. The CDR3 DNA reads TGTGCCAGCAGTTTAAGGGGGGCAGGGGGCTTTGGCTACACCTTC.

In this sample, this clonotype turned up many times. The chain couples TRBV5-1 to TRBJ2-3, with a weak D call TRBD2 (6 bases). CDR1 is SGHRS and CDR2 is YFSETQ in the germline V gene. The CDR3 covers 15 residues. Trimming took off 0 bases at V and 0 bases at J, with 8 bases between the two ends. In nucleotides, the CDR3 is TGCGCCAGCAGCTTGGTCGGGACTAGCACAGATACGCAGTATTTT. Encoded protein: CASSLVGTSTDTQYF.

The sample holds many counts of this clonotype. The chain is built from TRBV12-3 or TRBV12-4 and TRBJ2-7, with D hard to call. Trimming cost V 6 bases and J 5 bases, with 11 bases left between them. CDR3 length equals 12 residues. Here the CDR3 reads CASSPGLDEQYF. CDR3 in DNA: TGTGCCAGCAGCCCCGGCTTGGACGAGCAGTACTTC.

A note on this clonotype: No DNA is shown, since the ends of the CDR3 on it are uncertain; the CDR3 is the one TCRdb lists. The chain links TRBV19 to TRBJ2-2; the D call TRBD1 from the table was never checked on the DNA. In germline, CDR1 is LNHDA, CDR2 SQIVND (reference sequence). A total of 23 residues make up the CDR3, ends included. CDR3 sequence reads: CASGRTGAVYEQYFGPGTRELFF.

This clonotype showed up just a few times. This chain connects TRBV19 to TRBJ1-2; 10 nucleotides agree with TRBD1. This CDR3 contains 15 residues. After removal of 6 bases from V and 1 base from J, the junction contained 5 bases not matched to a gene. In germline, CDR1 is LNHDA, CDR2 SQIVND (reference sequence). In DNA, the CDR3 is TGTGCCAGTAGAGACGGACAGGGGGGTAACTATGGCTACACCTTC. Amino acid sequence: CASRDGQGGNYGYTF.

This clonotype was observed many times. The rearrangement links TRBV9 to TRBJ2-7; tentative D call: TRBD1 (6 bases). V was clipped by 3 bases and J by 4 bases, with 11 bases between them. Germline assignment: CDR1 SGDLS and CDR2 YYNGEE. The CDR3 is made up of 13 amino acids. This CDR3 reads CASSGGHNYEQYF. In DNA, the CDR3 is TGTGCCAGCAGCGGGGGACATAATTACGAGCAGTACTTC.